What follows are 9 T cell receptor beta chains derived from one specimen sequenced in a study of tumor-infiltrating lymphocytes in localized non-small cell lung cancer. Generated by immunoSEQ multiplex PCR, the TCRdb table keeps only in-frame clones and is missing some. Of about 14,000 clones in the sample, approximately 73% were seen once. Sequencing used uninvolved lung tissue not adjacent to the tumor. The receptors come from a human donor with non-small cell lung cancer.

This chain links TRBV20-1 with TRBJ2-5; D ambiguous. Per the germline V gene, CDR1 is DFQATT and CDR2 is SNEGSKA (reference sequence). The CDR3 is 11 amino acids. Between the trimmed V and J ends, which lost 3 bases and 3 bases, there was a span of 5 bases. CDR3 in amino acids: CSASTKETQYF. The CDR3 coding sequence is TGCAGTGCTAGTACTAAAGAGACCCAGTACTTC.

The chain carries TRBV9 and TRBJ2-1, with 8 bases matching TRBD1. There are 14 residues in the CDR3. CDR1 is SGDLS and CDR2 is YYNGEE in the germline V gene. The ends lost 3 bases at V and 6 bases at J; junction bases unmatched: 5. CDR3 in DNA: TGTGCCAGCAGCGGACGGACAGGGCTCAATGAGCAGTTCTTC. Amino acid sequence: CASSGRTGLNEQFF. Looking up the rest from reference TRBV9 and TRBJ2-1 gives the full variable domain: DSGVTQTPKHLITATGQRVTLRCSPRSGDLSVYWYQQSLDQGLQFLIQYYNGEERAKGNILERFSAQQFPDLHSELNLSSLELGDSALYFCASSGRTGLNEQFFGPGTRLTVL.

The V and J genes are TRBV9 and TRBJ2-1; D is uncertain. The CDR3 extends over 17 amino acids. Trimming shortened V by 1 base and J by 0 bases, and 14 bases separated the two germline ends. Germline CDR1 reads SGDLS; CDR2 reads YYNGEE. CDR3 region: CASSVSSRMRSYNEQFF. DNA of the CDR3: TGTGCCAGCAGCGTATCGTCTAGAATGCGCTCCTACAATGAGCAGTTCTTC.

The rearrangement uses TRBV28 and TRBJ1-4; 9 bases align to TRBD1. This CDR3 contains 15 residues. Germline CDR1 reads MDHEN; CDR2 reads SYDVKM. J was trimmed by 4 bases and V by 6 bases; bases with no gene match: 6. Here the CDR3 reads CASRRQGGLNEKLFF. The CDR3 DNA is TGTGCCAGCAGAAGACAGGGGGGGCTTAATGAAAAACTGTTTTTT.

This clone has a handful of counts. The rearrangement links TRBV5-8 to TRBJ1-2, with D hard to call. The V end lost 0 bases, the J end lost 4 bases, and 7 bases lay between the germline ends. CDR3 size: 13 residues. Looked up from germline, CDR1 is SGHTS and CDR2 is YDEGEE. CDR3 DNA: TGTGCCAGCAGCTTGGGTCTGGGCTATGGCTACACCTTC. Encoded protein: CASSLGLGYGYTF.

This rearrangement joins TRBV2 to TRBJ1-5; D ambiguous. Trimming pared 2 bases from V and 3 bases from J, leaving 8 bases between. The CDR3 is 14 residues long. Looked up from germline, CDR1 is SNHLY and CDR2 is FYNNEI. CDR3 sequence (DNA): TGTGCCAGCAGTGAACACGGGTACAATCAGCCCCAGCATTTT. It yields the protein CASSEHGYNQPQHF.

This clone has a single count. In DNA form, the CDR3 reads TGCGCCAGCAGTGGGACAGGGAGTGAGCAGTACGTC. This encodes CASSGTGSEQYV. The rearrangement links TRBV10-1 to TRBJ2-7; 8 nucleotides line up with TRBD1. The V and J ends lost 4 bases and 7 bases, in that order; junction bases with no gene match: 3. Germline loops: CDR1 WNHNN, CDR2 SYGVQD (reference sequence). The CDR3 runs to 12 residues.

This clone appeared a few times. The V and J genes are TRBV28 and TRBJ1-5, with D hard to call. Germline lookup yields CDR1 MDHEN and CDR2 SYDVKM. Deletions cut 6 bases from V and 4 bases from J, with 13 bases between. The CDR3 is made up of 14 amino acids. The DNA for the CDR3 is TGTGCCAGCAGCCCTAGATTAGTAAATCAGCCCCAGCATTTT. This codes for CASSPRLVNQPQHF.

The chain couples TRBV21-1 to TRBJ2-7; the D call TRBD1 from the table was never checked on the DNA. TRBV21-1 is given as a pseudogene. This CDR3 is built from 14 residues. The CDR3: CASSLYRDAYEQYV. DNA of the CDR3: TGTGCCAGCAGCTTATACAGGGACGCCTACGAGCAGTACGTC.